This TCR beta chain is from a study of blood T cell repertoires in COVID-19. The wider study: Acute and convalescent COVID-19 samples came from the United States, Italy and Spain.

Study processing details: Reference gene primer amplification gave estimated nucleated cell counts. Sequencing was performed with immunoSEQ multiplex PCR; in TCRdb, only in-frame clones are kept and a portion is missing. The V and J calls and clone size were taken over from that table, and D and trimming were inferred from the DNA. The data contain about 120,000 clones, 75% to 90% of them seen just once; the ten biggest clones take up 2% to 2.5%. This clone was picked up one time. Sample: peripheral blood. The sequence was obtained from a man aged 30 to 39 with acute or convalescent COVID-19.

CDR3 sequence: CAAQGLNTGELFF. CDR3 nucleotides: TGTGCCGCCCAGGGTTTGAACACCGGGGAGCTGTTTTTT. The chain combines TRBV15 with TRBJ2-2; possibly TRBD1 for D (5 bases). The CDR3 is made up of 13 amino acids. Germline CDR1 reads LNHNV; CDR2 reads YYDKDF (reference sequence). The V and J ends lost 11 bases and 1 base respectively, with 11 bases between them.